The TCR beta chain described here comes from a study of blood T cell repertoires in COVID-19. Original handling: Researchers report that nucleated cell counts were estimated from reference gene primer amplification. This table comes from immunoSEQ multiplex PCR, and its TCRdb copy is limited to in-frame clones, with some not included. V and J calls and clone size are copied from that table; D and trimming were computed from the DNA. Counted here are about 300,000 clones, about 90% occurring once; the ten biggest clones make up about 6%. This CDR3 comprises 12 residues. Germline V gene sequence: CDR1 ENHRY, CDR2 SYGVKD. V dropped 3 bases and J dropped 6 bases, with 8 bases sitting between them.

The sequenced sample was peripheral blood. The TCR sequence derives from a woman aged 45 to 65 with COVID-19, enrolled during active disease. J is TRBJ1-2 and V is TRBV10-3; D may be TRBD1 (6 bases). In nucleotides, the CDR3 is TGTGCCATCAGTGATAGGGGGAATGGCTACACCTTC. Its translation is CAISDRGNGYTF.